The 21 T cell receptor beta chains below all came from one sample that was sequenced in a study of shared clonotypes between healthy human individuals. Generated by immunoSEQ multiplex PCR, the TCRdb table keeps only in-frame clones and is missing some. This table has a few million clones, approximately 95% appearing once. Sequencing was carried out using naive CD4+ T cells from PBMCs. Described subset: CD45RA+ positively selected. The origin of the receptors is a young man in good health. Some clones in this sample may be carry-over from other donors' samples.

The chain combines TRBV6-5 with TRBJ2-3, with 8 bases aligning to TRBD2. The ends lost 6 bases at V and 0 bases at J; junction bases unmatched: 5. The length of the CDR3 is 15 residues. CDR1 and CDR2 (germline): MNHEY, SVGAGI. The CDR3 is CASSREGTSTDTQYF. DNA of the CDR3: TGTGCCAGCAGCCGGGAGGGAACTAGCACAGATACGCAGTATTTT.

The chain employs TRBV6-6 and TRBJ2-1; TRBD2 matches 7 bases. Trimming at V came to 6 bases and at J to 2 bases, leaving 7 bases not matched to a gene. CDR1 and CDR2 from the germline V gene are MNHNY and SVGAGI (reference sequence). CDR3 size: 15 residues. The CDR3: CASSLTSATYNEQFF. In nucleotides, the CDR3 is TGTGCCAGCAGCCTAACTAGCGCCACCTACAATGAGCAGTTCTTC.

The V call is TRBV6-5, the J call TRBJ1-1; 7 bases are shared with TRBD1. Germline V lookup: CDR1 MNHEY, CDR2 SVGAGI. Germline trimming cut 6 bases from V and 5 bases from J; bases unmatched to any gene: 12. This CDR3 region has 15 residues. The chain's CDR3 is CASSYNRGPFTEAFF. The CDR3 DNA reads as TGTGCCAGCAGCTATAACAGGGGACCCTTTACTGAAGCTTTCTTT.

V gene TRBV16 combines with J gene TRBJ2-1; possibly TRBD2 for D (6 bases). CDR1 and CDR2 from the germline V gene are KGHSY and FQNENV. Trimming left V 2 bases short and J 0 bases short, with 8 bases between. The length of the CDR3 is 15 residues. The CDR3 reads CASSQGRSSYNEQFF. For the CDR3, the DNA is TGTGCCAGCAGCCAAGGGAGGAGCTCCTACAATGAGCAGTTCTTC.

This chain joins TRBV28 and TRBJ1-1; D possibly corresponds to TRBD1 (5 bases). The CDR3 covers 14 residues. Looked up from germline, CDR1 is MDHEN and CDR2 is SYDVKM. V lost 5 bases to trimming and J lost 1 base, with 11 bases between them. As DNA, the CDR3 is TGTGCCAGCAGTCCCCCGAGGGGGAACACTGAAGCTTTCTTT. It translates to CASSPPRGNTEAFF.

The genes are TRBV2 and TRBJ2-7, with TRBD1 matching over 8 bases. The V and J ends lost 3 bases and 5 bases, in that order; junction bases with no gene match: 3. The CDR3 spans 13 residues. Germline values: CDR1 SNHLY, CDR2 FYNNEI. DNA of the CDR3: TGTGCCAGCAGTGATTCGGGACAGGACGAGCAGTACTTC. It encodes CASSDSGQDEQYF.

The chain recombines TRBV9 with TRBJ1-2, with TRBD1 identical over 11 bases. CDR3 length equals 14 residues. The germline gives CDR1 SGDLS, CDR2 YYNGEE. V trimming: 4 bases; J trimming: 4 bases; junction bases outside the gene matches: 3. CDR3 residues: CASSPGQGAYGYTF. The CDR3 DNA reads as TGTGCCAGCAGCCCAGGACAGGGGGCCTATGGCTACACCTTC.

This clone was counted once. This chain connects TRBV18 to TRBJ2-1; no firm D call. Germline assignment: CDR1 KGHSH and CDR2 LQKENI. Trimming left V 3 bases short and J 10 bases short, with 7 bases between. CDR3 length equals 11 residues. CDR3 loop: CASSPGFEQFF. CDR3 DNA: TGTGCCAGCTCACCCGGCTTCGAGCAGTTCTTC.

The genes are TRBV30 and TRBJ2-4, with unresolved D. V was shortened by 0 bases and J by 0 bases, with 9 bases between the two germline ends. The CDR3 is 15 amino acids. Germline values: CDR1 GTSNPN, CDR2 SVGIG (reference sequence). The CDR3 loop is CAWSVDDLAKNIQYF. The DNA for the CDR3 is TGTGCCTGGAGTGTGGATGATTTAGCCAAAAACATTCAGTACTTC.

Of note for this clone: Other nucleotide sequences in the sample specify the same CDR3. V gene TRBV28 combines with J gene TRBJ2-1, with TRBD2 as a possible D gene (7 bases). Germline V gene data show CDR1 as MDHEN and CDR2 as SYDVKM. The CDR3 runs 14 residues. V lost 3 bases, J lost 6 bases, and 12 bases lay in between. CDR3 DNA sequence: TGTGCCAGCAGTTTGGGGGGGGCGGTCAATGAGCAGTTCTTC. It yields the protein CASSLGGAVNEQFF.

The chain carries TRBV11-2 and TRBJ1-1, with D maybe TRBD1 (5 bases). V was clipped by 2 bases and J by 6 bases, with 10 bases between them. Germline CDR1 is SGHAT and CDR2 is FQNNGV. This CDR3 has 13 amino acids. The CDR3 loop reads CASSLISGPEAFF. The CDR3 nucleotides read TGTGCCAGCAGCTTAATATCGGGGCCTGAAGCTTTCTTT.

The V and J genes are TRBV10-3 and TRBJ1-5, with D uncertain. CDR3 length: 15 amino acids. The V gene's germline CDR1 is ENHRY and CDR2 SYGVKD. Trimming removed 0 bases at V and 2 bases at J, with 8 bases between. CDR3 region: CAISESITGNQPQHF. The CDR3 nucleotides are TGTGCCATCAGTGAGTCGATCACAGGCAATCAGCCCCAGCATTTT.

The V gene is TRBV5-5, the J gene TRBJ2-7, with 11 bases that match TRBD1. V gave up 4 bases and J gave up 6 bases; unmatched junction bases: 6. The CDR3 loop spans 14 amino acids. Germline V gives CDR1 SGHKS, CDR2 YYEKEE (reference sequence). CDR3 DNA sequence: TGTGCCAGCAGCCGCTGGACAGGGGGCTCCGAGCAGTACTTC. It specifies CASSRWTGGSEQYF.

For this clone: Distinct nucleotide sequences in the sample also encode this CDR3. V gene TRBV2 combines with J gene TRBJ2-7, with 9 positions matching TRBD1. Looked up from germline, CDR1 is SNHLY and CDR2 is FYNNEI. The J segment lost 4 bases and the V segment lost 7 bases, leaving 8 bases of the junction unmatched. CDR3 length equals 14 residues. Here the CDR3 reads CASTRQGVRYEQYF. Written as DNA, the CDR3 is TGTGCCAGCACCCGACAGGGGGTGAGGTACGAGCAGTACTTC.

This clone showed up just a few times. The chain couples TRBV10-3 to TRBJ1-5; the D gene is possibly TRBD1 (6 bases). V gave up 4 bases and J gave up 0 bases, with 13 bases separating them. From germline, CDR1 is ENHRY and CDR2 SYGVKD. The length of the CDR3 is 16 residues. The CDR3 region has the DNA TGTGCCATCAGTGGACAGGACCGAGCTAGCAATCAGCCCCAGCATTTT. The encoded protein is CAISGQDRASNQPQHF.

CDR3 bases: TGTGCCAGCAGTATATCAGGAGGAGGCTACACCTTC. Its translation is CASSISGGGYTF. The rearrangement uses TRBV2 and TRBJ1-2; D is ambiguous. This CDR3 has 12 residues. V lost 5 bases, J lost 8 bases, and 12 bases lay in between. In germline, CDR1 is SNHLY, CDR2 FYNNEI. The full variable domain, its missing parts supplied by reference TRBV2 and TRBJ1-2, is EPEVTQTPSHQVTQMGQEVILRCVPISNHLYFYWYRQILGQKVEFLVSFYNNEISEKSEIFDDQFSVERPDGSNFTLKIRSTKLEDSAMYFCASSISGGGYTFGSGTRLTVV.

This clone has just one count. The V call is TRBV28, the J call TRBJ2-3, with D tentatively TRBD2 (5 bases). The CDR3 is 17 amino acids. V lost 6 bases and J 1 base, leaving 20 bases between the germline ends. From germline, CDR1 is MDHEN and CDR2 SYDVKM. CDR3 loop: CASSLLGWESGTDTQYF. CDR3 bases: TGTGCCAGCAGCCTACTAGGTTGGGAGTCGGGCACAGATACGCAGTATTTT.

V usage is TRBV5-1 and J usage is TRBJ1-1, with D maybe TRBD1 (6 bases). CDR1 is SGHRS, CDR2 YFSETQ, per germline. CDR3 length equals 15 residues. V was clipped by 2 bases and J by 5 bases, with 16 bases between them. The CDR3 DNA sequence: TGCGCCAGCAGCTTACAGGGTTCGAAGGTGACTGAAGCTTTCTTT. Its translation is CASSLQGSKVTEAFF.

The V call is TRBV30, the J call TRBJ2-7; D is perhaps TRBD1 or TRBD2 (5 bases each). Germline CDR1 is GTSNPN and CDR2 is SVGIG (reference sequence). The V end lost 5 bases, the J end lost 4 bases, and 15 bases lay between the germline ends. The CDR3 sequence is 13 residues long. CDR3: CAWGTSYLYEQYF. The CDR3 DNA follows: TGTGCCTGGGGGACCTCTTATTTGTACGAGCAGTACTTC.

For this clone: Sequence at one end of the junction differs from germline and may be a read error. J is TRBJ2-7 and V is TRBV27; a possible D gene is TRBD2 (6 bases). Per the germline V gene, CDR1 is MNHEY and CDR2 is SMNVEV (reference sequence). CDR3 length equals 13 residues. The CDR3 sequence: CASSPRDIRREFF. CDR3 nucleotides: TGTGCCAGCAGTCCCCGGGATATACGGCGGGAATTCTTC.

The CDR3 nucleotides read TGTGCCAGCAGCCCTGGGGTGGGAGAGGCCGGGGAGCTGTTTTTT. Its protein is CASSPGVGEAGELFF. The V call is TRBV28, the J call TRBJ2-2; TRBD2 might be the D (5 bases). From germline, CDR1 is MDHEN and CDR2 SYDVKM. CDR3 length equals 15 residues. The V end was cut by 6 bases, the J end by 6 bases, with 17 bases between.